This T cell receptor (beta chain) emerged from a study of shared clonotypes between healthy human individuals. The V end was cut by 0 bases, the J end by 7 bases, with 15 bases between. From germline, CDR1 is GTSNPN and CDR2 SVGIG (reference sequence). The CDR3 runs to 14 residues. The table came from immunoSEQ multiplex PCR; TCRdb's copy has only in-frame clones and leaves some out. Among a few million clones listed, approximately 95% were seen once. The material sequenced was naive CD4+ T cells from PBMCs. The sample's subset: CD45RA+ positively selected. This chain connects TRBV30 to TRBJ1-1, with D unresolved. The receptor was derived from a young man in good health. Some clones in this sample may be carry-over from other donors' samples. The DNA of the CDR3 is TGTGCCTGGAGTGTATTATTAGGCCATATTGAAGCTTTCTTT. Amino acid sequence: CAWSVLLGHIEAFF.